This T cell receptor (beta chain) was profiled in a study of cytomegalovirus exposure and HLA in healthy donors. 13 Jbeta primers and 60 Vbeta primers were used for the PCR. Sequencing used immunoSEQ multiplex PCR; TCRdb keeps in-frame clones, though not all of them. Of roughly 180,000 clones listed, roughly 77% were seen once; the top ten hold about 2.5%. In germline, CDR1 is SGHNT, CDR2 YYREEE (reference sequence). Trimming pared 2 bases from V and 3 bases from J, leaving 12 bases between. The CDR3 contains 14 residues. The sample comprised PBMCs. The receptor was derived from a young woman in good health and CMV-seropositive. The rearrangement links TRBV5-4 to TRBJ2-7, with D maybe TRBD2 (5 bases). For the CDR3, the DNA is TGTGCCAGCAGCTTAAGCCTAGCAGTCTACGAGCAGTACTTC. Its translation is CASSLSLAVYEQYF.